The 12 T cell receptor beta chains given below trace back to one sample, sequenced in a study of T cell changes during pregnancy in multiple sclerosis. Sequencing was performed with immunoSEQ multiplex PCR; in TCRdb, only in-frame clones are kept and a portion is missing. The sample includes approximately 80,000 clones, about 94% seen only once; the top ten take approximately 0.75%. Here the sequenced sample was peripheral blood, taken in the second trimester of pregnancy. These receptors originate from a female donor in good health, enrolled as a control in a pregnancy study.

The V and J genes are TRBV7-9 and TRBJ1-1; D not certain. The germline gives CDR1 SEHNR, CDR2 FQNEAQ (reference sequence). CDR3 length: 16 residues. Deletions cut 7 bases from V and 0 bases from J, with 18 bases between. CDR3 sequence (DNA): TGTGCCAGCACCAAAGGAGGAACGTCTATGAACACTGAAGCTTTCTTT. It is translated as CASTKGGTSMNTEAFF.

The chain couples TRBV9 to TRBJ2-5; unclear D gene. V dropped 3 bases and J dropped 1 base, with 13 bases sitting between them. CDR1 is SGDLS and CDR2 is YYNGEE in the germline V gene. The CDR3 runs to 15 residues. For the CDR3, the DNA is TGTGCCAGCAGCGGTTCCGGGTGGATCCAAGAGACCCAGTACTTC. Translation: CASSGSGWIQETQYF.

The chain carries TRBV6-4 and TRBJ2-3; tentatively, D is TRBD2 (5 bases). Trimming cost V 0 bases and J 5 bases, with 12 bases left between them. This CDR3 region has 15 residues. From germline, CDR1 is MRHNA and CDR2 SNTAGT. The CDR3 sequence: CASSDSGLPRDTQYF. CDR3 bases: TGTGCCAGCAGTGACTCTGGACTCCCGCGAGATACGCAGTATTTT.

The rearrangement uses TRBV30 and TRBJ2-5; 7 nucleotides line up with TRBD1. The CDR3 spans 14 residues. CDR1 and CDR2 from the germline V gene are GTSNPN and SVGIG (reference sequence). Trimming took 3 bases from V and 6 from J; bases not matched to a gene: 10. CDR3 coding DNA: TGTGCCTGGAGCGATGGGACAGCCGGGAAGACCCAGTACTTC. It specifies CAWSDGTAGKTQYF. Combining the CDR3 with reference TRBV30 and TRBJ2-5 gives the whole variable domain SQTIHQWPATLVQPVGSPLSLECTVEGTSNPNLYWYRQAAGRGLQLLFYSVGIGQISSEVPQNLSASRPQDRQFILSSKKLLLSDSGFYLCAWSDGTAGKTQYFGPGTRLLVL.

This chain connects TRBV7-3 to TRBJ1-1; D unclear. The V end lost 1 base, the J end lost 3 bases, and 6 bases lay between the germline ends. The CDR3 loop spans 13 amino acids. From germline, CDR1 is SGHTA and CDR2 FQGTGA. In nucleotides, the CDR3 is TGTGCCAGCAGCTTAATGTCCGACACTGAAGCTTTCTTT. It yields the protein CASSLMSDTEAFF.

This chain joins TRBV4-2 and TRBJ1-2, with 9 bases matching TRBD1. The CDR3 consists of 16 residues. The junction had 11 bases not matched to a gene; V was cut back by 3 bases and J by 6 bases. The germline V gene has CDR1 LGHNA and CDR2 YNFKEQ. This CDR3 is CASSQAPRDRDHGYTF. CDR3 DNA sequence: TGTGCCAGCAGCCAGGCCCCCCGGGACAGGGATCATGGCTACACCTTC.

As DNA, the CDR3 is TGTGCCAGCAGCCAAGGCGTAGCGGGGGCCAGCACAGATACGCAGTATTTT. As protein: CASSQGVAGASTDTQYF. The V gene is TRBV4-2, the J gene TRBJ2-3; 9 bases map to TRBD2. This CDR3 comprises 17 residues. With V trimmed by 1 base and J by 0 bases, 5 bases remained unmatched. The germline gives CDR1 LGHNA, CDR2 YNFKEQ.

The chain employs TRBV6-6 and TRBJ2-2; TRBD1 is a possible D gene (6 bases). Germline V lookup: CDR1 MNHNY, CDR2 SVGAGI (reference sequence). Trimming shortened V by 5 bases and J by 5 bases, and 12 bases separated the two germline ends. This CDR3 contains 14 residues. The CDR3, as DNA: TGTGCCAGCAGTCCCGGGACAACAACCGGGGAGCTGTTTTTT. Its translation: CASSPGTTTGELFF.

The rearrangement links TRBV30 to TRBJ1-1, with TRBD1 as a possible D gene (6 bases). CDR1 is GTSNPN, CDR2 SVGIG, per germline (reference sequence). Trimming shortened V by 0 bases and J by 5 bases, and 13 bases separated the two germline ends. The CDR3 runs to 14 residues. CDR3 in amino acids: CAWSVRQGWTEAFF. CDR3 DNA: TGTGCCTGGAGTGTACGGCAGGGGTGGACTGAAGCTTTCTTT.

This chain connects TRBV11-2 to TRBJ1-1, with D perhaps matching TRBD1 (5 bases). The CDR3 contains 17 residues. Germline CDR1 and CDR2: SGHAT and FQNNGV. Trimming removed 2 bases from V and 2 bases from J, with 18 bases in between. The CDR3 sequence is CASSLLEGVGHNTEAFF. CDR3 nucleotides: TGTGCCAGCAGCTTATTGGAAGGGGTTGGGCATAACACTGAAGCTTTCTTT.

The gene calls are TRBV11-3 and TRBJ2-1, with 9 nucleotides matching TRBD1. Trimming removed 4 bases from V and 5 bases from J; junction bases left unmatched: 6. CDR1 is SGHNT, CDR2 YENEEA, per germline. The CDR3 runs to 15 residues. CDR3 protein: CASSSPGQGDNEQFF. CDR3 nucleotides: TGTGCCAGCAGCTCACCGGGACAGGGAGACAATGAGCAGTTCTTC.

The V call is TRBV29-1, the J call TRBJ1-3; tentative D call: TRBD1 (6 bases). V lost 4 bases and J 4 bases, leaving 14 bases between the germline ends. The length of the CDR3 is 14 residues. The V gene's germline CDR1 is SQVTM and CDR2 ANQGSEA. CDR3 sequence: CSVALTGYGNTIYF. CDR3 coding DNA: TGCAGCGTTGCACTTACAGGGTACGGAAACACCATATATTTT.